This T cell receptor (beta chain) was recovered during a study of CD4+ T cells in melanoma. Generated by immunoSEQ multiplex PCR, the TCRdb table keeps only in-frame clones and is missing some. Here the sample spans approximately 14,000 clones, around 70% being singletons. As to this clone: Its target is not known.

Study conclusions and caveats: Neoantigen-specific CD4+ T cells in melanoma reportedly had diverse differentiation states. A reported correlation linked neoantigen-specific CD4+ T cells to CD8+, macrophage and B cell function.

Source material: cells from a culture (not recorded whether cultured in vitro). This clonotype was obtained from a human donor with melanoma.

The CDR3 nucleotides read TGTGCCAGCTCGACAGGGGTGAACACTGAAGCTTTCTTT. It is translated as CASSTGVNTEAFF. The chain employs TRBV4-2 and TRBJ1-1, with 8 bases fitting TRBD1. Losses at the gene ends were 8 bases for V and 0 bases for J; bases not matched to a gene: 2. CDR1 and CDR2 from the germline V gene are LGHNA and YNFKEQ. This CDR3 is built from 13 residues.